The clone carrying this TCR beta chain was found many times. No antigen is known for it. This CDR3 comprises 15 residues. Deletions cut 2 bases from V and 3 bases from J, with 12 bases between. The germline CDR1 and CDR2 sequences are MDHEN and SYDVKM. The sample is drawn from a study of T cells in Graves' hyperthyroidism and ophthalmopathy. Study findings and constraints: Among thyroid clonotypes expanded above 0.001, most also appeared in blood. A 13 V-J model separated ophthalmopathy from stable hyperthyroidism.

Exclusion criteria comprised uncontrolled infection, other autoimmune disease, pregnancy or lactation. Each diagnosis was grounded in clinical symptoms, serum thyroxine and TRAb, thyroid ultrasound, and orbital computed tomography. Amplified TCR beta CDR3 regions derived from RNA transcripts. First-round RT-PCR with HTBI primers amplified the TCR CDR3 region. Via MiXCR, TCRdb re-called the multiplex PCR reads, giving one row per CDR3 protein. The sample lists roughly 650,000 distinct CDR3 sequences; 16% were seen once. This clonotype was obtained from a woman between 40 and 55 years old with Graves' ophthalmopathy. The gene calls are TRBV28 and TRBJ2-3; D might be TRBD1 (7 bases). The sequencing sample was made of blood. This CDR3 reads CASSLGAGGTDTQYF. The CDR3 nucleotides are TGTGCCAGCAGTTTAGGCGCAGGGGGGACAGATACGCAGTATTTT.